Following are 32 T cell receptor beta chains from one sample sequenced in a study of memory CD8 T cells in hepatitis C reinfection. Time point noted: pre-reinfection, 55 to 20 weeks before reinfection detection. The sorted cells went straight to TCR sequencing with no prior in vitro expansion. Assay: immunoSEQ multiplex PCR; the TCRdb copy retains only in-frame clones and omits some. The profile covers just over 50,000 clones, with just under 90% appearing a single time and 0.9% to 1.1% taken by the ten largest. Sequenced: naive CD8+ T cells sorted from blood. Receptors originate from a man between 18 and 35 years old with hepatitis C virus infection.

This chain joins TRBV2 and TRBJ2-1; perhaps TRBD1 as D (5 bases). CDR3 length: 13 amino acids. V lost 4 bases to trimming and J lost 4 bases, with 8 bases between them. The V gene's germline CDR1 is SNHLY and CDR2 FYNNEI. CDR3 nucleotides: TGTGCCAGCAGTGGCAGGGATTACAATGAGCAGTTCTTC. Protein: CASSGRDYNEQFF.

The CDR3, as DNA: TGTGCCAGCAGCAAATGGGAAGGGGGCAGGAGAGGCAATCAGCCCCAGCATTTT. Amino acids: CASSKWEGGRRGNQPQHF. The chain is built from TRBV21-1 and TRBJ1-5; the table assigns TRBD1, which was not confirmed against the DNA. TRBV21-1 has pseudogene status. This CDR3 has 18 amino acids.

The chain is built from TRBV28 and TRBJ1-5, with 8 nucleotides matching TRBD1. The germline CDR1 and CDR2 sequences are MDHEN and SYDVKM. The CDR3 runs 19 residues. V shed 4 bases and J 5 bases; nucleotides not matched to a gene: 19. This CDR3 reads CASSSNTGGGWEYDQPQHF. Here the CDR3 DNA reads TGTGCCAGCAGTTCCAATACAGGGGGTGGATGGGAGTATGATCAGCCCCAGCATTTT.

The chain recombines TRBV6-6 with TRBJ2-7; 7 bases fit TRBD2. The V and J ends lost 6 bases and 4 bases, in that order; junction bases with no gene match: 9. This CDR3 is built from 14 residues. Germline V lookup: CDR1 MNHNY, CDR2 SVGAGI (reference sequence). The CDR3 DNA reads as TGTGCCAGCAGGGGGGGGGAGCGCCCGTACGAGCAGTACGTC. It is translated as CASRGGERPYEQYV.

J is TRBJ2-7 and V is TRBV7-9, with D maybe TRBD1 (5 bases). This CDR3 comprises 13 residues. The V end lost 5 bases, the J end lost 6 bases, and 14 bases lay between the germline ends. The germline V gene has CDR1 SEHNR and CDR2 FQNEAQ (reference sequence). CDR3 amino acids: CASSRSDKREQYV. Here the CDR3 DNA reads TGTGCCAGCAGCCGCTCGGACAAACGCGAGCAGTACGTC.

The J gene is TRBJ2-1, the V gene TRBV5-1; maybe TRBD2 (5 bases). The V gene's germline CDR1 is SGHRS and CDR2 YFSETQ. The CDR3 runs to 13 residues. The V end was cut by 4 bases, the J end by 4 bases, with 9 bases between. The CDR3 sequence is CASSVGGYNEQFF. CDR3 DNA sequence: TGCGCCAGCAGCGTCGGCGGGTACAATGAGCAGTTCTTC.

The chain links TRBV10-2 to TRBJ2-5, with 9 bases identical to TRBD2. Trimming at V came to 7 bases and at J to 8 bases, leaving 8 bases not matched to a gene. Germline CDR1 is WSHSY and CDR2 is SAAADI. The CDR3 contains 13 residues. CDR3 region: CASNSGGTSTQYF. The CDR3 bases are TGCGCCAGCAACAGCGGGGGGACCTCAACCCAGTACTTC.

The CDR3 DNA is TGTGCCAGCTGGAGACAGGGAACCACTAACTATGGCTACACCTTC. Its translation is CASWRQGTTNYGYTF. The V and J genes are TRBV28 and TRBJ1-2, with 7 bases fitting TRBD1. V shed 8 bases, J shed 0 bases, and the junction held 9 bases outside the gene matches. CDR3 length equals 15 residues. Germline loops: CDR1 MDHEN, CDR2 SYDVKM.

This clone was detected only a few times. The chain employs TRBV7-9 and TRBJ1-2; perhaps TRBD1 as D (6 bases). CDR3 length equals 13 residues. Germline V gene data show CDR1 as SEHNR and CDR2 as FQNEAQ (reference sequence). The V gene lost 7 bases and the J gene lost 7 bases, with 16 bases spanning the gap. Written as DNA, the CDR3 is TGTGCCAGCACCCCCCCAGGGGAGACTGGCTACACCTTC. This sequence encodes CASTPPGETGYTF.

This rearrangement joins TRBV7-9 to TRBJ1-1, with D unresolved. CDR3 length: 15 amino acids. Germline assignment: CDR1 SEHNR and CDR2 FQNEAQ (reference sequence). V was shortened by 5 bases and J by 4 bases, with 17 bases between the two germline ends. CDR3 region: CASSLSPPRSTEAFF. For the CDR3, the DNA is TGTGCCAGCAGCCTCAGTCCCCCCCGCTCCACTGAAGCTTTCTTT.

The CDR3 region is CASSFLTSTYEVYEQFF. The CDR3 coding sequence is TGTGCCAGTAGTTTCCTGACTAGCACCTATGAGGTCTATGAGCAGTTCTTC. The chain joins TRBV19 to TRBJ2-1, with 7 bases identical to TRBD2. CDR3 length: 17 residues. The ends lost 5 bases at V and 8 bases at J; junction bases unmatched: 18. Per the germline V gene, CDR1 is LNHDA and CDR2 is SQIVND (reference sequence).

The V call is TRBV5-5, the J call TRBJ2-7; TRBD1 might be the D (6 bases). The CDR3 extends over 13 amino acids. Germline CDR1 and CDR2: SGHKS and YYEKEE (reference sequence). Trimming removed 7 bases at V and 2 bases at J, with 13 bases between. CDR3 sequence: CASHGQIAYEQYF. The CDR3 region has the DNA TGTGCCAGCCACGGACAGATTGCCTACGAGCAGTACTTC.

The chain combines TRBV7-9 with TRBJ2-3; D is uncertain. Germline V gives CDR1 SEHNR, CDR2 FQNEAQ (reference sequence). The CDR3 length is 13 residues. V was trimmed by 5 bases and J by 6 bases, leaving 12 bases between them. CDR3 DNA sequence: TGTGCCAGCAGCCCCGGTATTAGCGATACGCAGTATTTT. It specifies CASSPGISDTQYF.

J is TRBJ2-7 and V is TRBV9; unclear D gene. The CDR3 has 13 amino acids. V was trimmed by 5 bases and J by 2 bases, leaving 11 bases between them. Germline V gene lookup returns CDR1 SGDLS and CDR2 YYNGEE. Here the CDR3 reads CASRMWAPYEQYV. CDR3 nucleotide sequence: TGTGCCAGCAGAATGTGGGCCCCCTACGAGCAGTACGTC.

This clone was seen a single time. This rearrangement joins TRBV6-5 to TRBJ2-7; D uncertain. Between the trimmed V and J ends, which lost 0 bases and 5 bases, there was a span of 11 bases. This CDR3 spans 14 amino acids. The V gene's germline CDR1 is MNHEY and CDR2 SVGAGI. CDR3 nucleotides: TGTGCCAGCAGTTACTCGTCGCAGGCTCACGAGCAGTACTTC. Protein: CASSYSSQAHEQYF.

The CDR3 coding sequence is TGCGCCAGCAGCCAAGCCGGGAGAGATTACAATGAGCAGTTCTTC. It encodes CASSQAGRDYNEQFF. V usage is TRBV4-1 and J usage is TRBJ2-1, with D possibly matching TRBD2 (6 bases). V shed 1 base and J shed 4 bases, with 11 bases lying between them. Germline V gene sequence: CDR1 MGHRA, CDR2 YSYEKL. CDR3 length: 15 amino acids.

The gene calls are TRBV19 and TRBJ1-4; D remains unclear. Germline lookup yields CDR1 LNHDA and CDR2 SQIVND (reference sequence). This CDR3 is 13 amino acids long. Trimming removed 3 bases at V and 5 bases at J, with 7 bases between. CDR3 sequence (DNA): TGTGCCAGTAGTATTACCGAGAATGAAAAACTGTTTTTT. This gives the protein CASSITENEKLFF. Supplemented by reference TRBV19 and TRBJ1-4, the full variable domain reads DGGITQSPKYLFRKEGQNVTLSCEQNLNHDAMYWYRQDPGQGLRLIYYSQIVNDFQKGDIAEGYSVSREKKESFPLTVTSAQKNPTAFYLCASSITENEKLFFGSGTQLSVL.

The rearrangement uses TRBV28 and TRBJ2-1, with 13 bases lining up with TRBD2. With 5 bases clipped from V and 6 bases from J, the junction kept 7 bases outside the gene matches. This CDR3 has 16 amino acids. The germline V gene has CDR1 MDHEN and CDR2 SYDVKM. In DNA form, the CDR3 reads TGTGCCAGCAGTGGCACTAGCGGGAGGGCCAGCAATGAGCAGTTCTTC. Translated, it gives CASSGTSGRASNEQFF.

As DNA, the CDR3 is TGTGCCAGCAAATCAGGGGGTTCGAGCGGGGAGCTGTTTTTT. Translation gives CASKSGGSSGELFF. V and J are TRBV7-8 and TRBJ2-2, with 7 bases that match TRBD1. The CDR3 has 14 amino acids. Per the germline V gene, CDR1 is SGHVS and CDR2 is FQNEAQ. Germline trimming cut 7 bases from V and 7 bases from J; bases unmatched to any gene: 9.

The V gene is TRBV19, the J gene TRBJ1-5; 8 nucleotides match TRBD1. From germline, CDR1 is LNHDA and CDR2 SQIVND (reference sequence). CDR3 length: 16 residues. V lost 1 base to trimming and J lost 6 bases; unmatched junction nucleotides: 8. The chain's CDR3 is CASSIVLGTGLQPQHF. The CDR3 nucleotides are TGTGCCAGTAGTATAGTATTGGGGACAGGACTTCAGCCCCAGCATTTT.

J is TRBJ2-1 and V is TRBV21-1; the DNA was not used to check the table's D call, TRBD2. TRBV21-1 is a pseudogene locus. This CDR3 spans 16 amino acids. This chain's CDR3 is CASRKGRGNSYNEQFF. In nucleotides, the CDR3 is TGTGCCAGCAGAAAAGGGCGGGGGAACTCCTACAATGAGCAGTTCTTC.

This chain joins TRBV19 and TRBJ2-1, with 14 bases that match TRBD2. Per germline, CDR1 LNHDA and CDR2 SQIVND (reference sequence). The CDR3 extends over 20 amino acids. V shed 1 base and J 0 bases; nucleotides not matched to a gene: 8. CDR3: CASSIASTSGGVSSYNEQFF. Written as DNA, the CDR3 is TGTGCCAGTAGTATAGCCTCGACTAGCGGGGGGGTGAGCTCCTACAATGAGCAGTTCTTC.

The genes are TRBV28 and TRBJ2-1; TRBD2 matches at 10 bases. CDR1 and CDR2 (germline): MDHEN, SYDVKM. The CDR3 loop spans 16 amino acids. J lost 8 bases, V lost 4 bases, and 11 bases had no gene match. CDR3 nucleotide sequence: TGTGCCAGCAGTTCGACTAGCGGGTCTGTAAATGATGAGCAGTTCTTC. It is translated as CASSSTSGSVNDEQFF. Variable domain in full (rest from reference TRBV28 and TRBJ2-1): DVKVTQSSRYLVKRTGEKVFLECVQDMDHENMFWYRQDPGLGLRLIYFSYDVKMKEKGDIPEGYSVSREKKERFSLILESASTNQTSMYLCASSSTSGSVNDEQFFGPGTRLTVL.

The chain employs TRBV30 and TRBJ1-6, with TRBD1 as a possible D gene (6 bases). Germline assignment: CDR1 GTSNPN and CDR2 SVGIG (reference sequence). CDR3 length equals 12 residues. V was trimmed by 5 bases and J by 4 bases, leaving 6 bases between them. The DNA of the CDR3 is TGTGCCTGGGGACAGTATAATTCACCCCTCCACTTT. Amino acid sequence: CAWGQYNSPLHF.

This chain links TRBV5-5 with TRBJ1-1; 12 bases map to TRBD1. Per germline, CDR1 SGHKS and CDR2 YYEKEE (reference sequence). This CDR3 has 15 residues. V lost 4 bases to trimming and J lost 1 base; unmatched junction nucleotides: 2. Written as DNA, the CDR3 is TGTGCCAGCAGCGGGGGACAGGGGGCGAACACTGAAGCTTTCTTT. It codes for CASSGGQGANTEAFF.

The chain combines TRBV18 with TRBJ2-1; 10 nucleotides agree with TRBD2. The CDR3 extends over 17 amino acids. With V trimmed by 3 bases and J by 8 bases, 13 bases remained unmatched. Germline V gene lookup returns CDR1 KGHSH and CDR2 LQKENI. The CDR3 loop reads CASSPKPYSGGADEQFF. CDR3 DNA: TGTGCCAGCTCACCTAAACCGTACAGCGGGGGGGCCGATGAGCAGTTCTTC.

This chain joins TRBV27 and TRBJ1-1; D is unclear. The V end lost 6 bases, the J end lost 1 base, and 9 bases lay between the germline ends. CDR3 length: 13 residues. Germline assignment: CDR1 MNHEY and CDR2 SMNVEV (reference sequence). CDR3 residues: CASSLTANTEAFF. CDR3 coding DNA: TGTGCCAGCAGCCTTACAGCGAACACTGAAGCTTTCTTT.

The J gene is TRBJ1-1, the V gene TRBV6-6; D is unresolved. From germline, CDR1 is MNHNY and CDR2 SVGAGI (reference sequence). The CDR3 contains 11 residues. V dropped 2 bases and J dropped 11 bases, with 9 bases sitting between them. CDR3 in DNA: TGTGCCAGCAGTTACGGCAGGAAGGCTTTCTTT. It specifies CASSYGRKAFF.

J is TRBJ1-1 and V is TRBV19, with D maybe TRBD1 (5 bases). The CDR3 spans 15 residues. V lost 5 bases, J lost 4 bases, and 17 bases lay in between. Germline CDR1 reads LNHDA; CDR2 reads SQIVND (reference sequence). CDR3 DNA sequence: TGTGCCAGTAGTGGCGGGGCAGCCATGAGCACTGAAGCTTTCTTT. Its protein product is CASSGGAAMSTEAFF. Looking up the rest from reference TRBV19 and TRBJ1-1 gives the full variable domain: DGGITQSPKYLFRKEGQNVTLSCEQNLNHDAMYWYRQDPGQGLRLIYYSQIVNDFQKGDIAEGYSVSREKKESFPLTVTSAQKNPTAFYLCASSGGAAMSTEAFFGQGTRLTVV.

A few counts support this clone. The chain employs TRBV7-9 and TRBJ1-5; D remains ambiguous. The V end was cut by 5 bases, the J end by 0 bases, with 8 bases between. This CDR3 comprises 14 residues. Germline loops: CDR1 SEHNR, CDR2 FQNEAQ (reference sequence). The CDR3 sequence: CASSPVYSNQPQHF. The CDR3 DNA reads as TGTGCCAGCAGCCCAGTGTATAGCAATCAGCCCCAGCATTTT.

This chain uses TRBV28 with TRBJ2-5; D not certain. With the DNA end fitting TRBJ2-7 better, the J assignment may be wrong. Germline V gene lookup returns CDR1 MDHEN and CDR2 SYDVKM. The CDR3 is 13 amino acids. CDR3 coding DNA: TGTGCCAGCAGTCTTTCACGTGACTACGAGCAGTACTTC. This gives the protein CASSLSRDYEQYF.

This clone has just a few counts. The chain links TRBV21-1 to TRBJ1-3. TRBV21-1 is a pseudogene. The CDR3 has 13 amino acids. The CDR3 sequence: CASSTGEGNTIYF. The CDR3 nucleotides read TGTGCCAGCAGCACCGGGGAGGGAAACACCATATATTTT.